The T cell receptor beta chain under discussion was sequenced for a study of T-cell memory formation after mild COVID-19. Regarding this clonotype: The antigen remains undetermined.

Per the germline V gene, CDR1 is MNHEY and CDR2 is SMNVEV (reference sequence). There are 15 residues in the CDR3. Trimming took 5 bases from V and 3 from J, leaving 17 bases between them. Study findings and constraints: Researchers found some responding clones in pre-infection memory, a sign that cross-reactive memory joined. Clonal second-wave expansions that peaked on day 37 had unconfirmed SARS-CoV-2 specificity.

TCRalpha and TCRbeta libraries used 5'RACE with constant-segment primers and UMIs. Via MiXCR, TCRdb re-called the 5' RACE reads, giving one row per CDR3 protein. Among about half a million distinct CDR3 sequences listed, 18% were seen once. The gene calls are TRBV27 and TRBJ2-7; the D gene is possibly TRBD1 (6 bases). The sequenced sample consisted of PBMCs or a T cell subset sorted from them (not recorded which). The TCR comes from an adult woman who had mild COVID-19 (a few samples of this study predate the infection). Cell type and time point are not known. CDR3 sequence reads: CASSLTTGVNYEQYF. CDR3 DNA sequence: TGTGCCAGCAGTCTAACGACAGGAGTAAACTACGAGCAGTACTTC.